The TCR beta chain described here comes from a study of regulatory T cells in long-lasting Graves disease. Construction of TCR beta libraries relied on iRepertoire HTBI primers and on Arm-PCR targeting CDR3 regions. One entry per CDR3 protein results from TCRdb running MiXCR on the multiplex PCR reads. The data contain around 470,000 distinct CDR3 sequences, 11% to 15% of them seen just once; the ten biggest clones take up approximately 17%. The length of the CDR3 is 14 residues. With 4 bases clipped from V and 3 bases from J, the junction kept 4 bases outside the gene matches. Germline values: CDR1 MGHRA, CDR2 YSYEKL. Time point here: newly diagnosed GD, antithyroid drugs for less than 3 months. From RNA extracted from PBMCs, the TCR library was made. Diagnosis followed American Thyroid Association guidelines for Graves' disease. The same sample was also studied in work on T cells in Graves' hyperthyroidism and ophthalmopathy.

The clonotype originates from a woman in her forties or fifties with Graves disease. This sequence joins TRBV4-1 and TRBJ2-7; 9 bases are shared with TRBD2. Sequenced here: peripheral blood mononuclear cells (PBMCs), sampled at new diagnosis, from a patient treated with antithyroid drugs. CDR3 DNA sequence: TGCGCCAGCAGCCCGGGACTAGCTGTCTACGAGCAGTACTTC. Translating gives CASSPGLAVYEQYF.